The sample holds a few counts of the clone carrying this T cell receptor beta chain. What it binds is unknown. The CDR3 covers 13 residues. V was cut by 0 bases and J by 5 bases, with 7 bases left in between. The germline V gene encodes CDR1 SGHDT and CDR2 YYEEEE. Sequencing relied on a cDNA template that was reverse transcribed from extracted RNA. Repertoires were generated with immunoSEQ multiplex PCR, while TCRdb's copy carries only in-frame clones and drops some. The sample records about 180,000 clones, 53% being singletons. Treatment given: oral pan-JAK inhibitor, 5-10 mg twice daily. Collection of lesional scalp punch biopsies and peripheral blood was performed in alopecia areata patients. The record originates from a study of CD8+ T cells in alopecia areata. At the level of the study: Patients remained on tofacitinib for 6 to 18 months and then went 6 months without it.

Findings of the study overall: Lesional scalp displayed greater clonality than normal scalp, most notably in alopecia totalis/universalis. Scalp sequencing also captures normal skin's resident alphabeta T cells.

Here the sequenced sample was CD8+ T cells sorted from blood, taken at week 24, from a patient treated with tofacitinib. The source of this sequence is a human donor with alopecia areata. J is TRBJ2-3 and V is TRBV5-6; D ambiguous. CDR3 amino acids: CASSLGTVDTQYF. The CDR3 bases are TGTGCCAGCAGCTTGGGTACGGTAGATACGCAGTATTTT. The full variable domain, rest sourced from reference TRBV5-6 and TRBJ2-3, is DAGVTQSPTHLIKTRGQQVTLRCSPKSGHDTVSWYQQALGQGPQFIFQYYEEEERQRGNFPDRFSGHQFPNYSSELNVNALLLGDSALYLCASSLGTVDTQYFGPGTRLTVL.